This TCR beta chain was documented in a study of T cell changes during pregnancy in multiple sclerosis. The germline V gene encodes CDR1 SGHDT and CDR2 YYEEEE. This CDR3 region has 13 residues. Trimming shortened V by 0 bases and J by 2 bases, and 6 bases separated the two germline ends. The data were produced by immunoSEQ multiplex PCR, yet TCRdb's version contains in-frame clones alone and is incomplete. The profile shows 50,000 or so clones, around nine tenths of them singletons. The starting material was CD4+ T cells from peripheral blood mononuclear cells, obtained before pregnancy. The source is a female donor with multiple sclerosis, enrolled in a pregnancy study. This chain joins TRBV5-6 and TRBJ2-7, with D uncertain. The CDR3 reads CASSLGRTYEQYF. Here the CDR3 DNA reads TGTGCCAGCAGCTTGGGCAGGACCTACGAGCAGTACTTC.